These 10 T cell receptor beta chains share one sample of origin, sequenced in a study of blood T cell repertoires in COVID-19. Assay used: immunoSEQ multiplex PCR; TCRdb lists only in-frame clones, some missing. Of 400,000 to 500,000 clones in the sample, around 87% were seen once. The sequenced sample consisted of PBMCs or T cells enriched from blood (not recorded which). These receptors all come from a woman between 40 and 50 years old who had recovered from COVID-19.

The chain uses TRBV18 and TRBJ2-1; TRBD2 matches 9 bases. V shed 1 base and J 2 bases; nucleotides not matched to a gene: 3. Germline V gene sequence: CDR1 KGHSH, CDR2 LQKENI. The CDR3 extends over 16 amino acids. The CDR3 bases are TGTGCCAGCTCACCACTAGCGGGAGCTCCCTACAATGAGCAGTTCTTC. Translated, it gives CASSPLAGAPYNEQFF.

This chain uses TRBV4-3 with TRBJ2-7; the match to TRBD2 covers 8 bases. The ends lost 4 bases at V and 0 bases at J; junction bases unmatched: 8. This CDR3 has 16 amino acids. Germline CDR1 is LGHNA and CDR2 is YSLEER. The CDR3 DNA sequence: TGCGCCAGCAGCCTAGACCTAGCGGGCCTCTCCTACGAGCAGTACTTC. This codes for CASSLDLAGLSYEQYF.

The chain joins TRBV6-5 to TRBJ2-3; TRBD2 is a possible D gene (6 bases). Germline loops: CDR1 MNHEY, CDR2 SVGAGI. V lost 5 bases and J lost 5, with 14 bases in between. The length of the CDR3 is 14 residues. CDR3 in DNA: TGTGCCAGCAGTCCTCGGGACTCCCTAGATACGCAGTATTTT. Translating it yields CASSPRDSLDTQYF.

The V and J genes are TRBV20-1 and TRBJ2-1; the D is unclear. This CDR3 has 12 residues. Trimming removed 3 bases at V and 12 bases at J, with 15 bases between. Germline CDR1 and CDR2: DFQATT and SNEGSKA (reference sequence). CDR3 in DNA: TGCAGTGCTAGTAGTCTTTCTGTGCGGCAGTTCTTC. Translating gives CSASSLSVRQFF.

V and J are TRBV7-2 and TRBJ1-1; D is perhaps TRBD1 (6 bases). V was clipped by 7 bases and J by 1 base, with 13 bases between them. Germline CDR1 is SGHTA and CDR2 is FQGNSA. The CDR3 length is 14 residues. For the CDR3, the DNA is TGTGCCAGCAACCCGGGACAAGCGAACACTGAAGCTTTCTTT. Its protein product is CASNPGQANTEAFF.

V usage is TRBV11-2 and J usage is TRBJ2-7, with D maybe TRBD2 (7 bases). The length of the CDR3 is 14 residues. V lost 4 bases and J lost 4, with 14 bases in between. Germline values: CDR1 SGHAT, CDR2 FQNNGV. CDR3 in amino acids: CASSWGGRVYEQYF. In DNA, the CDR3 is TGTGCCAGCAGCTGGGGGGGCCGGGTGTACGAGCAGTACTTC.

The gene calls are TRBV4-3 and TRBJ1-1; 7 nucleotides match TRBD1. The CDR3 runs to 16 residues. With 0 bases clipped from V and 4 bases from J, the junction kept 8 bases outside the gene matches. CDR1 is LGHNA and CDR2 is YSLEER in the germline V gene. In DNA, the CDR3 is TGCGCCAGCAGCCAAGAATTCACAGGGGATTTCACTGAAGCTTTCTTT. Translation: CASSQEFTGDFTEAFF.

The rearrangement joins TRBV7-2 to TRBJ2-1; 10 bases fit TRBD2. V lost 5 bases and J lost 4; bases outside the gene matches: 17. The CDR3 loop spans 19 amino acids. Germline V gene sequence: CDR1 SGHTA, CDR2 FQGNSA. In DNA form, the CDR3 reads TGTGCCAGCAGCCGTAACCCGACTAGCGGGCCCCTAAGTTACAATGAGCAGTTCTTC. Translated: CASSRNPTSGPLSYNEQFF.

V gene TRBV15 combines with J gene TRBJ1-3; a weak D match, TRBD1 (5 bases). This CDR3 is 19 amino acids long. Between the trimmed V and J ends, which lost 0 bases and 0 bases, there was a span of 18 bases. CDR1 is LNHNV, CDR2 YYDKDF, per germline (reference sequence). The CDR3 bases are TGTGCCACCAGCAGAGATTATCGAAGGGGATCAGCCTCTGGAAACACCATATATTTT. Its translation is CATSRDYRRGSASGNTIYF.

Worth noting for this clone: This same CDR3 is encoded by further DNA sequences in the sample. The chain couples TRBV7-2 to TRBJ2-5; 12 nucleotides line up with TRBD2. This CDR3 is built from 15 residues. V gave up 1 base and J gave up 5 bases; unmatched junction bases: 2. Germline V lookup: CDR1 SGHTA, CDR2 FQGNSA. CDR3 amino acids: CASSLVLAGGETQYF. CDR3 nucleotides: TGTGCCAGCAGCTTAGTCCTAGCGGGAGGGGAGACCCAGTACTTC.